This TCR beta chain was profiled in a study of blood T cell repertoires in COVID-19. Whole-study context: Acute-phase and convalescent COVID-19 samples originated in the United States, Italy and Spain. In each case, the material was cDNA or gDNA derived from T cells, B-cell-depleted T cells, or PBMCs.

Living in 24 US areas, the participants were between about 18 and 95 years of age. In the original analysis: Amplification of reference gene primers provided the estimated nucleated cell counts. The protocol was immunoSEQ multiplex PCR, while the TCRdb copy is restricted to in-frame clones and leaves out a portion. The DNA was the basis for D and trimming; V, J and clone size are from that table. The repertoire holds about 400,000 clones, with approximately 87% as singletons. Germline V gene lookup returns CDR1 SGHKS and CDR2 YYEKEE (reference sequence). CDR3 length: 16 residues. The V gene end was trimmed by 3 bases and the J gene end by 6 bases; junction bases not matched to a gene: 8.

This clonotype was sampled from a young woman with acute COVID-19. The sequencing input was PBMCs or T cells enriched from blood (not recorded which). The chain couples TRBV5-5 to TRBJ2-3; 12 bases match TRBD1. Here the CDR3 reads CASSYNSGQGADTQYF. CDR3 nucleotide sequence: TGTGCCAGCAGCTATAATTCGGGACAGGGGGCGGATACGCAGTATTTT. The full variable domain, in which reference TRBV5-5 and TRBJ2-3 provide the parts outside the CDR3, is DAGVTQSPTHLIKTRGQQVTLRCSPISGHKSVSWYQQVLGQGPQFIFQYYEKEERGRGNFPDRFSARQFPNYSSELNVNALLLGDSALYLCASSYNSGQGADTQYFGPGTRLTVL.